A selection of T cell receptor beta chains follows, all from one sample in a study of CXCR3-negative and CXCR3-positive naive CD8 T cells. From the 5' RACE reads, TCRdb lists one entry per CDR3 protein and no DNA. The sample includes some 53,000 distinct CDR3 sequences. The sequencing sample was made of naive CXCR3+ CD8+ T cells from blood. The receptor source for this set is a human donor in good health. Some clones in this sample may be carry-over from other donors' samples. Both conserved end residues are part of each CDR3.

j_gene	v_gene	CDR3aa
TRBJ2-1	TRBV27	CASSLSENNEQFF
TRBJ1-3	TRBV7-6	CASVAAEGAGGNTIYF
TRBJ2-7	TRBV7-9	CASSLSGALNEQYF
TRBJ2-7	TRBV25-1	CASSEYTGRRVYDQYF
TRBJ1-1	TRBV4-2	CASSQDLLGDTEAFF
TRBJ2-7	TRBV7-6	CASSPLSRDSAYEQYF
TRBJ2-2	TRBV7-3	CASSYHNTGELFF
TRBJ2-7	TRBV5-1	CASSLAYRGRHEQYF
TRBJ2-2	TRBV7-9	CASSLGANTGELFF
TRBJ2-1	TRBV24-1	CATGERQGDSGEQFF
TRBJ2-1	TRBV27	CASSSMTDYNEQFF
TRBJ2-3	TRBV12-3/TRBV12-4	CASSLGGAQTTDTQYF
TRBJ2-3	TRBV6-2/TRBV6-3	CASSTSGTGYEDTQYF
TRBJ2-1	TRBV4-3	CASSQDNLAYSYNEQFF
TRBJ2-5	TRBV5-6	CASSLREGETQYF
TRBJ1-5	TRBV12-3/TRBV12-4	CASSSPGQGGQPQHF
TRBJ2-1	TRBV6-4	CASSDSGQGHNEQFF
TRBJ2-5	TRBV15	CATTRGVEETQYF
TRBJ2-1	TRBV28	CASRDYNEQFF
TRBJ2-7	TRBV19	CASSIDGGTAKQYF
TRBJ2-1	TRBV7-9	CASSLVGRSYNEQFF
TRBJ1-1	TRBV29-1	CSVSRTGMNTEAFF
TRBJ2-1	TRBV4-1	CASSQDGTLAESYNEQFF
TRBJ1-1	TRBV9	CASSPGQGFTEAFF
TRBJ2-5	TRBV7-9	CASSFVSLLETQYF
TRBJ2-3	TRBV29-1	CSVDPDRGSLTDTQYF
TRBJ1-6	TRBV5-6	CASSLSAASPLHF
TRBJ1-1	TRBV7-3	CASSLGSPEAFF
TRBJ2-6	TRBV2	CASRGTGLPIPGANVLTF
TRBJ2-5	TRBV5-6	CASSWGDSQETQYF
TRBJ1-2	TRBV29-1	CSVSGGGPPPDYGYTF
TRBJ2-2	TRBV12-3/TRBV12-4	CASRLGQLGELFF
TRBJ2-3	TRBV28	CASSFSLAGETTDTQYF
TRBJ1-5	TRBV28	CASSIQGVSNQPQHF
TRBJ2-7	TRBV12-3/TRBV12-4	CASSRGPSSYEQYF
TRBJ2-2	TRBV6-1	CASKGQGFGELFF
TRBJ1-2	TRBV29-1	CSVRDAYGYTF
TRBJ2-1	TRBV7-9	CASSETGLAGFNEQFF
TRBJ1-6	TRBV7-3	CASSPTGPNSPLHF
TRBJ2-7	TRBV7-8	CASSSTATYEQYF
TRBJ2-7	TRBV7-9	CASSLETAPEQYF
TRBJ1-6	TRBV7-2	CASSLEWQGRSPLHF
TRBJ1-1	TRBV7-9	CASSTRDPEAFF
TRBJ2-7	TRBV7-2	CASSLVYRGAYEQYF
TRBJ2-3	TRBV6-2/TRBV6-3	CASSSLGITDTQYF
TRBJ1-2	TRBV5-1	CASSSRGGQELNGYTF
TRBJ1-2	TRBV5-1	CASSWTGQNYGYTF
TRBJ2-7	TRBV12-3/TRBV12-4	CASGLAGYEQYF
TRBJ1-1	TRBV6-2/TRBV6-3	CASSSYSGTEAFF
TRBJ2-2	TRBV6-5	CATGRSRDSTGELFF
TRBJ1-1	TRBV25-1	CASSENRGRTEAFF
TRBJ2-5	TRBV29-1	CSVPSFRGQGTQYF
TRBJ1-2	TRBV20-1	CSARDGQPMTYGYTF
TRBJ2-4	TRBV6-6	CASGKDLAKNIQYF